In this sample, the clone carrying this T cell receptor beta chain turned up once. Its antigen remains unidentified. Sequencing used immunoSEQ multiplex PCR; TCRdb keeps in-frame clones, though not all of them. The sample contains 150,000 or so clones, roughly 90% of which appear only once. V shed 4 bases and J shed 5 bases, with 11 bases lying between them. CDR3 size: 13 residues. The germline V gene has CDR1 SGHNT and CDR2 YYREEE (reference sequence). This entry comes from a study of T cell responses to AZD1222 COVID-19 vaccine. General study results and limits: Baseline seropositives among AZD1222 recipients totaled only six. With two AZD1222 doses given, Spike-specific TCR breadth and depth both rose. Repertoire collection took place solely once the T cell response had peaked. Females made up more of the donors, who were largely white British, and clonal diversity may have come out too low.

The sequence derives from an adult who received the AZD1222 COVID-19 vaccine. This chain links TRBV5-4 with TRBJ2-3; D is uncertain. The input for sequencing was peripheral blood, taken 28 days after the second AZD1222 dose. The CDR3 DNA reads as TGTGCCAGCAGCCCCCCAGAGAAAGATACGCAGTATTTT. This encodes CASSPPEKDTQYF.